This TCR beta chain was identified in a study of blood T cell repertoires in COVID-19. Study overall: COVID-19 samples, acute and convalescent, were from the United States, Italy and Spain. Nucleic acid was either cDNA or gDNA, and it came from T cells, B-cell-depleted T cells, or PBMCs.

The V gene's germline CDR1 is SGHRS and CDR2 YFSETQ. The CDR3 sequence is 13 residues long. Trimming cost V 0 bases and J 5 bases, with 8 bases left between them. TCRdb's copy holds only in-frame clones and misses some; the assay was immunoSEQ multiplex PCR. The data show hundreds of thousands of clones, with approximately 83% seen just once and roughly 30% held by the top ten. The J gene is TRBJ1-1, the V gene TRBV5-1; D possibly corresponds to TRBD1 (5 bases). This sequence originates from a middle-aged man with acute or convalescent COVID-19. The source material was peripheral blood. The CDR3, as DNA: TGCGCCAGCAGCTTGGGTGGGGGGACTGAAGCTTTCTTT. Residues: CASSLGGGTEAFF. The whole variable domain, remainder taken from reference TRBV5-1 and TRBJ1-1, is KAGVTQTPRYLIKTRGQQVTLSCSPISGHRSVSWYQQTPGQGLQFLFEYFSETQRNKGNFPGRFSGRQFSNSRSEMNVSTLELGDSALYLCASSLGGGTEAFFGQGTRLTVV.